This T cell receptor beta chain is from a study of CD8+CD57+ T cells in acquired aplastic anemia. Whole-study context: Sorted CD4+ and CD8+ cells yielded DNA averaging about 3.2 ug. Where healthy donors were concerned, CD4+ cells averaged approximately 11 million reads.

Genomic DNA, serving as template, underwent TCR beta VDJ and CDR3 profiling. Each CDR3 protein is one row after TCRdb ran MiXCR on the reads. The sample shows about 190,000 distinct CDR3 sequences, approximately 52% of them seen only once. General study findings and limits: Statistical testing detected no significant gap in CD8+ Simpson's diversity between patients and controls. Common to patients and controls were roughly 30 CD8+ CDR3 sequences.

About this clonotype itself: Its antigen remains unidentified.

Germline V gives CDR1 DFQATT, CDR2 SNEGSKA (reference sequence). This CDR3 contains 14 residues. The ends lost 6 bases at V and 3 bases at J; junction bases unmatched: 10. This TCR was recovered from a human donor in good health, serving as a control. Sequencing was carried out using sorted CD4+, CD8+, or CD8+CD57+ T cells (not recorded which) from PBMCs. The V call is TRBV20-1, the J call TRBJ1-1; 7 bases match TRBD1. DNA of the CDR3: TGCAGTGCCAAAATTGTAGACAGGGACACTGAAGCTTTCTTT. Residues: CSAKIVDRDTEAFF.